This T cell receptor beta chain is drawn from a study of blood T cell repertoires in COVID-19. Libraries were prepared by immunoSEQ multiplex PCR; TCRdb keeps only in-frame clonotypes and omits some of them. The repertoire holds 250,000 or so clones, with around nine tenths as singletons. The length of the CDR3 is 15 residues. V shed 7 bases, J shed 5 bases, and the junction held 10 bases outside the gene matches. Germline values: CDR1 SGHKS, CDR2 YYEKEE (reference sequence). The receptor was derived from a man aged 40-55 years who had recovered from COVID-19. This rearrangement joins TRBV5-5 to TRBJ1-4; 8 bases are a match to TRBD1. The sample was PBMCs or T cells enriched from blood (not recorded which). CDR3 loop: CASSSWTGMNEKLFF. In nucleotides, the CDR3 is TGTGCCAGCTCCAGCTGGACAGGGATGAATGAAAAACTGTTTTTT. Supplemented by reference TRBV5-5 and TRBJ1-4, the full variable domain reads DAGVTQSPTHLIKTRGQQVTLRCSPISGHKSVSWYQQVLGQGPQFIFQYYEKEERGRGNFPDRFSARQFPNYSSELNVNALLLGDSALYLCASSSWTGMNEKLFFGSGTQLSVL.